The 2 T cell receptor beta chains below all came from one sample that was sequenced in a study of HIV-infected patients and healthy controls. Alpha and beta constant-region primers primed reverse transcription of about 470 ng RNA. Separate chain-specific third strand synthesis with multiplexing indices produced the alpha and beta libraries. Each CDR3 protein gets one entry after TCRdb re-called the 5' RACE reads with MiXCR. The top ten clones hold approximately 30% of a sample with 10,000 to 11,000 distinct CDR3 sequences, almost 6% of them seen once. Antiretroviral therapy had run roughly three months, about 14 weeks, before follow-up blood collection. No cell fractionation was done, so the repertoire covers all unsorted peripheral blood T cells. The source material was blood, sampled during antiretroviral therapy. Receptors were obtained from an adult with HIV infection. The donor label of this sample is uncertain.

At least ten counts were recorded for this clonotype. The genes are TRBV12-3 or TRBV12-4 and TRBJ1-2, with TRBD1 matching 7 bases. V was pared by 6 bases and J by 4 bases, with 5 bases of the junction left unmatched. This CDR3 has 13 residues. As DNA, the CDR3 is TGTGCCAGCAGGGAGACAGGGCCCTATGGCTACACCTTC. As protein: CASRETGPYGYTF.

This clonotype occurred a few times. This chain connects TRBV12-3 or TRBV12-4 to TRBJ1-1; no definite D call. This CDR3 has 14 amino acids. V lost 1 base and J 2 bases, leaving 8 bases between the germline ends. The CDR3 spells CASSLGGANTEAFF. As DNA, the CDR3 is TGTGCCAGCAGTTTAGGCGGAGCAAACACTGAAGCTTTCTTT.